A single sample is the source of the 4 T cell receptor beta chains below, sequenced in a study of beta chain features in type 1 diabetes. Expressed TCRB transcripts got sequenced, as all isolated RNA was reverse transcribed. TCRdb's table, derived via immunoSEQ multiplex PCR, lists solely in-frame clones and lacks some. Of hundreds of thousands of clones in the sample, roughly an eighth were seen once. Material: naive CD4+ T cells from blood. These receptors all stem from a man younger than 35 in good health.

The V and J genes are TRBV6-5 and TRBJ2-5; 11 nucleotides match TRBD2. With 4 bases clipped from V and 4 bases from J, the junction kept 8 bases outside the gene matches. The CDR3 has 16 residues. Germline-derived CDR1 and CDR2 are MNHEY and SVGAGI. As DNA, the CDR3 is TGTGCCAGCAGTTCCCCACTAGCGGGGGTTGGAGAGACCCAGTACTTC. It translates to CASSSPLAGVGETQYF.

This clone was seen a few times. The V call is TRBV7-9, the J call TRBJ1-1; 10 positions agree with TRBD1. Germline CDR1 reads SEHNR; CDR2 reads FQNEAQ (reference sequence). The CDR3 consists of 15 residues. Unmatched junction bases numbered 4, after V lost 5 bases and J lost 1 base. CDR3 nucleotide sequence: TGTGCCAGCAGCCGACAGGGGGCGACGAACACTGAAGCTTTCTTT. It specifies CASSRQGATNTEAFF.

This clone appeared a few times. DNA of the CDR3: TGTGCCAGCAGAGACCGGGTGGATGAGCAGTTCTTC. This encodes CASRDRVDEQFF. The chain links TRBV27 to TRBJ2-1; no clear D. CDR3 length equals 12 residues. Germline V gives CDR1 MNHEY, CDR2 SMNVEV (reference sequence). Deletions cut 6 bases from V and 8 bases from J, with 11 bases between.

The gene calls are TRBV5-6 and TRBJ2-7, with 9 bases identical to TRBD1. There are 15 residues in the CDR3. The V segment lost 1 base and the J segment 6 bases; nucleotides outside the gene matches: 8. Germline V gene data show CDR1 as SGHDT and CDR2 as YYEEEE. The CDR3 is CASSLLGQGFGEQYF. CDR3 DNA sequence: TGTGCCAGCAGCTTGCTGGGACAGGGATTCGGCGAGCAGTACTTC.